Detailed here is one T cell receptor beta chain. Specified time point: persistent/refractory GD, antithyroid drugs over 5 years with positive TRAb. The TCR library was prepared using RNA isolated from PBMCs. Diagnosing Graves' disease relied on the American Thyroid Association guidelines. This record belongs to a study of regulatory T cells in long-lasting Graves disease. The authors built TCR beta libraries using iRepertoire HTBI primers and Arm-PCR of CDR3 regions. TCRdb redid the calling of the multiplex PCR reads with MiXCR, one entry per CDR3 protein. The sample shows 350,000 to 450,000 distinct CDR3 sequences, around 20% of them seen only once. The specimen was peripheral blood mononuclear cells (PBMCs), collected when the disease was refractory, from a patient treated with antithyroid drugs. This TCR derives from a female donor with Graves disease.

CDR3 protein: CASGRQATYEQYF. The CDR3, as DNA: TGTGCCAGCGGACGACAGGCCACCTACGAGCAGTACTTC. This chain links TRBV14 with TRBJ2-7, with D possibly TRBD1 on 6 matching bases. The germline V and J ends were trimmed by 8 bases and 2 bases, with 13 bases remaining between them. There are 13 residues in the CDR3. CDR1 is SGHDN, CDR2 FVKESK, per germline. Looking up the rest from reference TRBV14 and TRBJ2-7 gives the full variable domain: EAGVTQFPSHSVIEKGQTVTLRCDPISGHDNLYWYRRVMGKEIKFLLHFVKESKQDESGMPNNRFLAERTGGTYSTLKVQPAELEDSGVYFCASGRQATYEQYFGPGTRLTVT.